This T cell receptor beta chain originates from a study of blood T cells in healthy people across ages. A sample-barcoded 5' primer and a J-beta primer mix were used in a second PCR of about 7 to 12 cycles. No fewer than 2.5 million CDR3-containing paired-end reads came from each sample. One entry per CDR3 protein, called by TCRdb with MiXCR from the 5' RACE reads. The repertoire includes about 800,000 distinct CDR3 sequences, about 45% of them detected once, and around 18% sits in the top ten. Looked up from germline, CDR1 is SGHRS and CDR2 is YFSETQ. CDR3 length: 12 amino acids. This chain links TRBV5-1 with TRBJ2-7; no definite D call. Matching the DNA end better, TRBJ2-5 makes the J call doubtful. The source material was blood. The receptor was isolated from a man aged 80 or over in good health. Here the CDR3 DNA reads TGCGCCAGCAGCGAGGTGAAAGAGACCCAGTACTTC. Protein: CASSEVKETQYF.